This T cell receptor beta chain was identified during a study of blood T cell repertoires in COVID-19. The wider study: Samples came from the United States, Italy and Spain, spanning acute and convalescent COVID-19.

How the authors handled the data: From reference gene primer amplification, estimates of nucleated cell counts were derived. Sequencing used immunoSEQ multiplex PCR; TCRdb keeps in-frame clones, though not all of them. That table is the source of V, J and clone size, and D and trimming were worked out from the DNA. The sample records some 290,000 clones, roughly nine tenths being singletons. There are 15 residues in the CDR3. The chain uses TRBV7-5 and TRBJ1-5; TRBD1, the table's D call, was not compared with the DNA. TRBV7-5 has pseudogene status. Sequenced material: peripheral blood. The origin of this receptor is a young man with active or convalescent COVID-19. CDR3 bases: TGTGCCAGAAGGAGGCAAGACAGGGGGAGTCAGCCCCAGCATTTT. This codes for CARRRQDRGSQPQHF.